A few counts support the clone carrying this TCR beta chain. The antigen is undetermined. Germline CDR1 is LNHDA and CDR2 is SQIVND (reference sequence). The CDR3 spans 15 residues. The V and J ends lost 7 bases and 6 bases, in that order; junction bases with no gene match: 6. TCRdb re-processed the PCR reads through MiXCR. The sample carries 40,000 or so clones, roughly 50% recorded once. This sample was included in a study of metastatic and nonmetastatic thyroid tumors. Study-wide context: Repertoires were compared across blood and tumor or nodule tissue from malignant and benign thyroid patients.

Patients were all untreated before their thyroid surgery. Study-wide results and limits: The study reportedly found significantly higher TCR beta diversity in malignant thyroid tumors than benign nodules, in blood and tumor.

The sequence came from a male donor with papillary thyroid cancer or a benign thyroid nodule (not recorded which). Some clones in this sample may be carry-over from other donors' samples. Specimen: tumor tissue. This chain links TRBV19 with TRBJ2-1, with 13 positions matching TRBD2. The CDR3 protein is CASTQLAGGPNEQFF. As DNA, the CDR3 is TGTGCCAGTACGCAACTAGCGGGGGGGCCCAATGAGCAGTTCTTC.